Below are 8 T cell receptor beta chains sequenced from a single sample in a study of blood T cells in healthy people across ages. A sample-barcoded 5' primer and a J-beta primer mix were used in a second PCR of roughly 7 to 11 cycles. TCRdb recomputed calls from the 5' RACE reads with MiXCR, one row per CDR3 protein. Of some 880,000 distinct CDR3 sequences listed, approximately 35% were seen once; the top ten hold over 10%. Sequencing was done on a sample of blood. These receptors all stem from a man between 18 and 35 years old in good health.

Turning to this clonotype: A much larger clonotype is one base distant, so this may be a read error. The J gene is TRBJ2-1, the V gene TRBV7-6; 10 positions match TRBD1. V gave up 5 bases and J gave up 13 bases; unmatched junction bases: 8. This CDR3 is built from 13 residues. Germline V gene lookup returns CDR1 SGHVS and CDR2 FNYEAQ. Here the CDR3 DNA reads TGTGCCAGCAGCGGGACAGGGGAAGAGACCCAGTTCTTC. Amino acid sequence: CASSGTGEETQFF.

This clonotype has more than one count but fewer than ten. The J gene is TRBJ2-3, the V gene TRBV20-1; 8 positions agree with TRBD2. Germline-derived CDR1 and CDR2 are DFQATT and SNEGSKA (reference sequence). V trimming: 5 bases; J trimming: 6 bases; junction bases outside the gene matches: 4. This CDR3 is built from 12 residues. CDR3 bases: TGCAGTGCTTCGGGGGGGGCGGATACGCAGTATTTT. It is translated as CSASGGADTQYF.

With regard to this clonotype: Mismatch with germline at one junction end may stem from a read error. For the CDR3, the DNA is TGCGCCAGCAGCCAAGATTTGACAGGGCAAGGGACCCAGTACTTC. Translated: CASSQDLTGQGTQYF. The chain uses TRBV4-1 and TRBJ2-5; TRBD1 matches 7 bases. The CDR3 consists of 15 residues. CDR1 and CDR2 (germline): MGHRA, YSYEKL.

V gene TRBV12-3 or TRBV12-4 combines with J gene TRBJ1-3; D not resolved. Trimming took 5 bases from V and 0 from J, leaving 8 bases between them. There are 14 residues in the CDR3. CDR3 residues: CASSPFSSGNTIYF. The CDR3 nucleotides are TGTGCCAGCAGTCCCTTTAGCTCTGGAAACACCATATATTTT.

Written as DNA, the CDR3 is TGTGCCACCAGCAGAGAAGGGGGTTTGGGTCAGCCCCAGCATTTT. Its translation is CATSREGGLGQPQHF. The chain combines TRBV15 with TRBJ1-5; TRBD1 is a possible D gene (6 bases). Germline V lookup: CDR1 LNHNV, CDR2 YYDKDF (reference sequence). The CDR3 is 15 amino acids. Deletions cut 0 bases from V and 6 bases from J, with 12 bases between.

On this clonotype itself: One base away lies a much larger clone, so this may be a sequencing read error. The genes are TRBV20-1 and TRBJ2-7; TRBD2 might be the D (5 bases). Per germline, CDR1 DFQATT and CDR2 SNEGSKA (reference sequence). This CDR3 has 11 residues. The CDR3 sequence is CSAKLVSERYF. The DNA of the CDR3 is TGCAGTGCCAAACTAGTCTCCGAGCGGTACTTC.

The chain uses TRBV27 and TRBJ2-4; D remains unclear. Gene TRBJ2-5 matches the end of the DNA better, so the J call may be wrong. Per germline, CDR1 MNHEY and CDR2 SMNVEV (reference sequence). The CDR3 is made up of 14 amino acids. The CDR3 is CASSSIFAEETQYF. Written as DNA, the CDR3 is TGTGCCAGCAGTTCGATTTTTGCAGAAGAGACCCAGTACTTC.

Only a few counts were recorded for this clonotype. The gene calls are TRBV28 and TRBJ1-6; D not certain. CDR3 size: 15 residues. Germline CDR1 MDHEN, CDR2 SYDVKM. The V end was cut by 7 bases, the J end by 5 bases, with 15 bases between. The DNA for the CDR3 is TGTGCCAGCAATCCCCCCCGGGGAAATAATTCACCCCTCCACTTT. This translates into CASNPPRGNNSPLHF.